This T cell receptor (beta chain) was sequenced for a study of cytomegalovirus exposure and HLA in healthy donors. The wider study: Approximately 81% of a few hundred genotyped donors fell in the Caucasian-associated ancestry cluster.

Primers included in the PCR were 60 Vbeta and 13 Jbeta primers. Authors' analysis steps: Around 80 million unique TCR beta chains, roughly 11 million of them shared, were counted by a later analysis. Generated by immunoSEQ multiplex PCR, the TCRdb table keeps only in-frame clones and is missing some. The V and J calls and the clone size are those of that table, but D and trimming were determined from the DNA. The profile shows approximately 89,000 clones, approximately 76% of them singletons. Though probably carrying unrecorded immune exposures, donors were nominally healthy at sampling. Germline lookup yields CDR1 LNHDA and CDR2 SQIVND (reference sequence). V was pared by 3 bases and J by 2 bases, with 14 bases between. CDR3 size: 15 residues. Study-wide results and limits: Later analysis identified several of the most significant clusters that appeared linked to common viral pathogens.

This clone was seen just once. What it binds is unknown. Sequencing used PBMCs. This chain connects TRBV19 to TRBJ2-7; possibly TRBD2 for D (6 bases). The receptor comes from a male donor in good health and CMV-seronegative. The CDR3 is CASSIEGRGTYEQYF. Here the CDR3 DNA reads TGTGCCAGTAGTATCGAGGGGCGGGGCACCTACGAGCAGTACTTC.